A single sample is the source of the 12 T cell receptor beta chains below, sequenced in a study of T cell changes during pregnancy in multiple sclerosis. Assay used: immunoSEQ multiplex PCR; TCRdb lists only in-frame clones, some missing. The sample holds approximately 52,000 clones; roughly 85% are singletons and the top ten take around 1.2%. Material: CD4+ T cells from peripheral blood mononuclear cells, obtained in the second trimester of pregnancy. The receptors originated from a female donor with multiple sclerosis, enrolled in a pregnancy study.

The chain combines TRBV6-6 with TRBJ2-1, with D tentatively TRBD1 (6 bases). V shed 2 bases and J shed 8 bases, with 13 bases lying between them. Germline V gene sequence: CDR1 MNHNY, CDR2 SVGAGI (reference sequence). The CDR3 loop spans 14 amino acids. Written as DNA, the CDR3 is TGTGCCAGCAGTTACAGGGGGTCGGGCGATGAGCAGTTCTTC. Protein: CASSYRGSGDEQFF.

This clone appeared once. The chain has TRBV4-1 and TRBJ2-7, with 8 bases lining up with TRBD2. This CDR3 region has 19 residues. CDR1 MGHRA and CDR2 YSYEKL come from the germline V gene. The J segment lost 6 bases and the V segment lost 3 bases, leaving 22 bases of the junction unmatched. The CDR3 spells CASSHPVQVGAGVNREQYF. DNA for the CDR3: TGCGCCAGCAGCCACCCCGTTCAGGTCGGAGCGGGAGTCAACCGCGAGCAGTACTTC.

The rearrangement uses TRBV5-4 and TRBJ2-5; D is perhaps TRBD2 (5 bases). The ends were cut back, 2 bases at V and 1 base at J, with 9 bases in the middle. The length of the CDR3 is 14 residues. Germline CDR1 SGHNT, CDR2 YYREEE (reference sequence). Here the CDR3 reads CASSFDGSQETQYF. In DNA form, the CDR3 reads TGTGCCAGCAGCTTTGATGGGAGCCAAGAGACCCAGTACTTC. The full variable domain, completed using reference TRBV5-4 and TRBJ2-5, is ETGVTQSPTHLIKTRGQQVTLRCSSQSGHNTVSWYQQALGQGPQFIFQYYREEENGRGNFPPRFSGLQFPNYSSELNVNALELDDSALYLCASSFDGSQETQYFGPGTRLLVL.

V and J are TRBV28 and TRBJ2-1; TRBD2 matches at 12 bases. The V gene's germline CDR1 is MDHEN and CDR2 SYDVKM. The length of the CDR3 is 16 residues. V shed 1 base and J 7 bases; nucleotides not matched to a gene: 5. The CDR3, as DNA: TGTGCCAGCAGTTTATTAGGGACTAGCGGGTCGAATGAGCAGTTCTTC. This sequence encodes CASSLLGTSGSNEQFF. The full variable domain, with the rest looked up from reference TRBV28 and TRBJ2-1, is DVKVTQSSRYLVKRTGEKVFLECVQDMDHENMFWYRQDPGLGLRLIYFSYDVKMKEKGDIPEGYSVSREKKERFSLILESASTNQTSMYLCASSLLGTSGSNEQFFGPGTRLTVL.

The table lists this clone with a count of one. This rearrangement joins TRBV5-1 to TRBJ1-1, with a tentative D call TRBD1 (6 bases). In germline, CDR1 is SGHRS, CDR2 YFSETQ. The CDR3 extends over 14 amino acids. Trimming cost V 3 bases and J 5 bases, with 14 bases left between them. The CDR3: CASSSLTGWTEAFF. CDR3 bases: TGCGCCAGCAGCTCTCTTACAGGGTGGACTGAAGCTTTCTTT.

This clone was seen only once. This chain connects TRBV10-1 to TRBJ1-1, with 9 bases identical to TRBD1. J gave up 1 base and V 8 bases, and 2 bases lay outside the gene matches. This CDR3 spans 13 amino acids. Germline lookup yields CDR1 WNHNN and CDR2 SYGVQD (reference sequence). The CDR3 region is CASGQGTNTEAFF. In nucleotides, the CDR3 is TGCGCCAGCGGACAGGGGACGAACACTGAAGCTTTCTTT.

CDR3 residues: CTSSPFSYEQYF. The CDR3, as DNA: TGCACCAGCAGCCCCTTCTCCTACGAGCAGTACTTC. The chain employs TRBV1 and TRBJ2-7; whether TRBD2, the table's D call, matches the DNA was not checked. TRBV1 is deemed a pseudogene. The CDR3 sequence is 12 residues long.

In nucleotides, the CDR3 is TGTGCCAGCAGCGACCGAGGATGGGGGGAGAAGTACTTC. Protein: CASSDRGWGEKYF. This chain uses TRBV9 with TRBJ2-4; TRBD2 might be the D (6 bases). CDR1 and CDR2 (germline): SGDLS, YYNGEE. The CDR3 covers 13 residues. V lost 3 bases, J lost 14 bases, and 18 bases lay in between.

The chain couples TRBV7-9 to TRBJ1-4; TRBD1 aligns across 7 bases. J lost 0 bases, V lost 5 bases, and 6 bases had no gene match. CDR1 SEHNR and CDR2 FQNEAQ come from the germline V gene (reference sequence). The CDR3 sequence is 16 residues long. The chain's CDR3 is CASSRITGATNEKLFF. CDR3 DNA sequence: TGTGCCAGCAGCCGGATCACAGGGGCAACTAATGAAAAACTGTTTTTT.

The chain employs TRBV5-1 and TRBJ1-1; D is undetermined. Between the trimmed V and J ends, which lost 1 base and 5 bases, there was a span of 9 bases. This CDR3 spans 13 amino acids. Germline V gives CDR1 SGHRS, CDR2 YFSETQ. The CDR3 region has the DNA TGCGCCAGCAGCTTGACAGAGAAGACTGAAGCTTTCTTT. Translation: CASSLTEKTEAFF.

The gene calls are TRBV7-2 and TRBJ2-7; 8 nucleotides match TRBD1. The J segment lost 2 bases and the V segment lost 4 bases, leaving 7 bases of the junction unmatched. Germline values: CDR1 SGHTA, CDR2 FQGNSA. CDR3 length: 15 amino acids. The CDR3 is CASSSIGTGPYEQYF. CDR3 in DNA: TGTGCCAGCAGCTCCATTGGGACAGGTCCCTACGAGCAGTACTTC.

This chain uses TRBV28 with TRBJ1-1; 7 nucleotides agree with TRBD1. CDR1 is MDHEN and CDR2 is SYDVKM in the germline V gene. The CDR3 has 14 residues. Trimming removed 5 bases from V and 6 bases from J; junction bases left unmatched: 9. CDR3 nucleotides: TGTGCCAGCAGTCCAGCCGACACAGGGGCTGAAGCTTTCTTT. This translates into CASSPADTGAEAFF.